Given below is one T cell receptor beta chain in context. Trimming cost V 1 base and J 5 bases, with 12 bases left between them. Germline lookup yields CDR1 MGHRA and CDR2 YSYEKL. The CDR3 is made up of 15 amino acids. The sample belongs to a study of blood T cell repertoires in COVID-19. Overall study context: The study drew acute and convalescent COVID-19 samples from the United States, Italy and Spain. Sample material is recorded as cDNA or gDNA derived from T cells, B-cell-depleted T cells, or PBMCs.

The data were produced by immunoSEQ multiplex PCR, yet TCRdb's version contains in-frame clones alone and is incomplete. The repertoire holds fewer than 250,000 clones, about 85% seen once, with roughly 21% in the top ten. Source material: peripheral blood. The chain recombines TRBV4-1 with TRBJ2-1, with a weak D call TRBD1 (5 bases). The origin of this receptor is a young man with active or convalescent COVID-19. The CDR3 here is CASSQVGRADNEQFF. CDR3 DNA sequence: TGCGCCAGCAGCCAAGTGGGCAGGGCCGACAATGAGCAGTTCTTC.